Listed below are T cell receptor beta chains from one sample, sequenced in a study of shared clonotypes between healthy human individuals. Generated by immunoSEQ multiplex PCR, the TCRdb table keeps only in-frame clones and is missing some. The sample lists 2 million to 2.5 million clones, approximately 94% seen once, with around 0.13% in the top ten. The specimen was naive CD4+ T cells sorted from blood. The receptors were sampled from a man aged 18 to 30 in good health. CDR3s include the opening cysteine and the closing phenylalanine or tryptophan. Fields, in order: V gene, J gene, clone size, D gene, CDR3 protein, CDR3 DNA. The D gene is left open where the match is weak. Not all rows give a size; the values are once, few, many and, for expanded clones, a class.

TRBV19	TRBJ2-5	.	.	CASSTFREFGESSQETQYF	TGTGCCAGTAGTACCTTTAGGGAGTTCGGGGAGAGTTCTCAAGAGACCCAGTACTTC
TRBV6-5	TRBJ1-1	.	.	CASSLDGNLNTEAFF	TGTGCCAGCAGTCTCGACGGAAACCTGAACACTGAAGCTTTCTTT
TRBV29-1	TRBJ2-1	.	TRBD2	CSARTSGGATEQFF	TGCAGCGCTAGGACTAGCGGGGGGGCCACTGAGCAGTTCTTC
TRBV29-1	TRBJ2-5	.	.	CSAPLGPSLVTQYF	TGCAGCGCTCCTTTGGGACCTTCGCTTGTGACCCAGTACTTC
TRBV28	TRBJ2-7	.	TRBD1	CASRTGSPYEQYF	TGTGCCAGCAGGACAGGGTCCCCCTACGAGCAGTACTTC
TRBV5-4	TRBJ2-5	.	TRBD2	CASSFGGRRQETQYF	TGTGCCAGCAGCTTTGGCGGGAGACGACAAGAGACCCAGTACTTC
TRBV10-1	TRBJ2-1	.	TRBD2	CASSESFDSGRRNEQFF	TGCGCCAGCAGTGAGTCGTTCGATAGCGGGAGACGGAATGAGCAGTTCTTC
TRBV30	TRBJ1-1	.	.	CAWSVGSGAFF	TGTGCCTGGAGTGTTGGATCTGGGGCTTTCTTT
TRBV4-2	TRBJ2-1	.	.	CASSDFYNEQFF	TGTGCCAGCAGTGACTTCTACAATGAGCAGTTCTTC
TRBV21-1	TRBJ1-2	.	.	CASSHLPVADYGYTF	TGTGCCAGCAGTCACCTCCCGGTGGCGGACTATGGCTACACCTTC
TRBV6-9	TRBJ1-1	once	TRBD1	CASRTGQGNTEAFF	TGTGCCAGCAGAACGGGACAGGGAAACACTGAAGCTTTCTTT
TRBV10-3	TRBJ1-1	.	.	CACTGPAMNTEAFF	TGTGCCTGCACAGGGCCCGCCATGAACACTGAAGCTTTCTTT
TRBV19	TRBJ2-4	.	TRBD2	CASSIMSSGAKNIQYF	TGTGCCAGTAGTATCATGTCTAGCGGAGCCAAAAACATTCAGTACTTC
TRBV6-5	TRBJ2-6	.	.	CATRAGANVLTF	TGTGCCACCAGGGCTGGGGCCAACGTCCTGACTTTC
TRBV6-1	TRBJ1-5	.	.	CATLTGLFPNQPQHF	TGTGCCACTTTAACGGGTCTTTTCCCTAATCAGCCCCAGCATTTT
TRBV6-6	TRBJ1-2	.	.	CASGGRANRVHGYTF	TGTGCCAGCGGGGGCAGGGCGAATCGGGTCCATGGCTACACCTTC
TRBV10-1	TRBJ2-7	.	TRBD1	CASLRDSYEQYF	TGCGCCAGCCTCCGGGACAGCTACGAGCAGTACTTC